The T cell receptor (beta chain) described here comes from a study of beta chain features in type 1 diabetes. Regarding the study as a whole: Whether TCRB rearrangement is influenced by HLA type went unresolved here. TCRB CDR3 length was moderately but significantly reduced in all four CD4+ subsets of Type 1 diabetes patients. The VDJ junctions of type 1 diabetes patients carried fewer insertions and more deletions.

As to this clone: What it binds is not known.

Germline values: CDR1 MNHEY, CDR2 SVGAGI. V was shortened by 7 bases and J by 7 bases, with 16 bases between the two germline ends. The length of the CDR3 is 13 residues. Investigators reverse transcribed all isolated RNA, so they sequenced expressed TCRB transcripts. Approximately 3.6 million reads per sample were averaged for naive, central memory and regulatory samples. Some clones are missing from TCRdb's copy, which holds only in-frame ones; the method was immunoSEQ multiplex PCR. Seen here are more than 300,000 clones, roughly 8.8% observed once, and the top ten hold less than 1.2%. Sequenced input: central memory CD4+ T cells from blood. The receptor was isolated from a man younger than 40 with type 1 diabetes. The V gene is TRBV6-5, the J gene TRBJ1-1; D remains ambiguous. The CDR3 spells CASTPDIRIEAFF. In DNA, the CDR3 is TGTGCCAGCACCCCGGATATTCGTATTGAAGCTTTCTTT.